The rows below give T cell receptor beta chains drawn from one sample of a study of CD8+CD57+ T cells in acquired aplastic anemia. One entry per CDR3 protein results from TCRdb running MiXCR on the reads. Of some 140,000 distinct CDR3 sequences in the sample, 35% to 50% are singletons; the top ten hold roughly 8.4%. The sequenced material came from sorted CD4+, CD8+, or CD8+CD57+ T cells (not recorded which) from PBMCs. The receptors come from a human donor in good health, serving as a control. Each CDR3 is given with its conserved first and last residue. D genes are given only for firm matches. Only some rows state a clone size, as once, few, many or a class for expanded clones.

clone size	V gene	J gene	D gene	CDR3 protein	CDR3 DNA
-	TRBV7-2	TRBJ1-2	-	CASRFTVYGYTF	TGTGCCAGCAGGTTTACGGTATATGGCTACACCTTC
-	TRBV7-2	TRBJ2-2	-	CASSLVSTGELFF	TGTGCCAGCAGCTTAGTATCCACCGGGGAGCTGTTTTTT
-	TRBV19	TRBJ1-5	-	CASGIGQGLSNQPQHF	TGTGCCAGTGGTATAGGGCAGGGTCTCAGCAATCAGCCCCAGCATTTT
-	TRBV25-1	TRBJ2-1	-	CASAFGDEQFF	TGTGCCAGCGCCTTTGGCGATGAGCAGTTCTTC
-	TRBV20-1	TRBJ2-7	TRBD1	CSALPRTGGYEQYF	TGCAGTGCCCTTCCCCGGACAGGGGGCTACGAGCAGTACTTC
-	TRBV19	TRBJ2-7	TRBD2	CASSETLTGGRQYF	TGTGCCAGCAGCGAAACCCTCACGGGGGGGAGGCAGTACTTC
many	TRBV9	TRBJ2-7	TRBD2	CASSGTSGGPYEQYF	TGTGCCAGCAGCGGTACTAGCGGGGGCCCTTACGAGCAGTACTTC
-	TRBV27	TRBJ1-5	-	CASSPRDRHQPQHF	TGTGCCAGCAGTCCTCGGGACCGGCATCAGCCCCAGCATTTT
many	TRBV9	TRBJ2-5	-	CASSVATRGFQETQYF	TGTGCCAGCAGCGTAGCTACGAGGGGATTTCAAGAGACCCAGTACTTC
-	TRBV6-2/TRBV6-3	TRBJ2-1	-	CASSFGGGSSYNEPFF	-
few	TRBV7-4	TRBJ2-7	TRBD2	CASSLAGLAGGLFASYEQYF	TGTGCCAGCAGCCTCGCTGGACTAGCGGGGGGGCTTTTCGCCTCCTACGAGCAGTACTTC
-	TRBV2	TRBJ1-2	-	CASSEMLPHHYTF	TGTGCCAGCAGTGAAATGTTGCCCCACCATTACACCTTC
-	TRBV5-8	TRBJ2-5	-	CASSLVGAKGETQYF	TGTGCCAGCAGCTTGGTTGGGGCTAAGGGAGAGACCCAGTACTTC
many	TRBV2	TRBJ1-1	-	CASSENLRGTEAFF	TGTGCCAGCAGTGAAAATTTGAGGGGCACTGAAGCTTTCTTT
-	TRBV18	TRBJ1-1	-	CASTRTLETEAFF	TGTGCCAGCACACGGACTTTAGAGACTGAAGCTTTCTTT
-	TRBV24-1	TRBJ2-2	-	CATSDFRDKNTGELFF	TGTGCCACCAGTGATTTTCGGGACAAGAACACCGGGGAGCTGTTTTTT
-	TRBV20-1	TRBJ2-7	-	CSARPPCSYEQYF	TGCAGTGCTAGACCTCCGTGCTCCTACGAGCAGTACTTC